Presented here are 25 T cell receptor beta chains from one specimen sequenced in a study of T-cell reconstitution after alpha-beta-depleted transplantation in children. TCRbeta library preparation incorporated unique molecular identifiers. TCRdb itself ran the PCR reads through MiXCR, one entry per CDR3 protein. The table shows about 500,000 distinct CDR3 sequences, with 30% to 35% occurring only once. The source was PBMCs from the stem cell graft donor, collected from the stem cell graft. The receptors here all came from a human donor who donated a stem cell graft to a child with aplastic anemia.

The chain joins TRBV28 to TRBJ1-3; unclear D gene. The CDR3 covers 12 residues. CDR1 and CDR2 (germline): MDHEN, SYDVKM. V shed 1 base and J shed 5 bases, with 3 bases lying between them. The DNA of the CDR3 is TGTGCCAGCAGTTTATTCCGAAACACCATATATTTT. It encodes CASSLFRNTIYF. Supplemented by reference TRBV28 and TRBJ1-3, the full variable domain reads DVKVTQSSRYLVKRTGEKVFLECVQDMDHENMFWYRQDPGLGLRLIYFSYDVKMKEKGDIPEGYSVSREKKERFSLILESASTNQTSMYLCASSLFRNTIYFGEGSWLTVV.

This clonotype was detected only once. This sequence joins TRBV4-2 and TRBJ2-1; TRBD2 agrees at 7 bases. Germline CDR1 reads LGHNA; CDR2 reads YNFKEQ. The junction had 27 bases not matched to a gene; V was cut back by 4 bases and J by 9 bases. This CDR3 region has 20 residues. As DNA, the CDR3 is TGTGCCAGCAGCCTAACCCTAGCGGCCACTCCTAAACTCGAGAGCAGTGAGCAGTTCTTC. Protein product: CASSLTLAATPKLESSEQFF.

This rearrangement joins TRBV3-1 to TRBJ2-2; perhaps TRBD1 as D (5 bases). V was clipped by 10 bases and J by 7 bases, with 19 bases between them. From germline, CDR1 is LGHDT and CDR2 YNNKEL (reference sequence). The CDR3 contains 14 residues. DNA of the CDR3: TGTGCCATCGAAAAAGGGGTTTTGGACGGGGAGCTGTTTTTT. Amino acids: CAIEKGVLDGELFF.

This clonotype showed up just a few times. The chain carries TRBV7-2 and TRBJ1-5; D might be TRBD1 (5 bases). Trimming removed 4 bases at V and 3 bases at J, with 10 bases between. This CDR3 region has 14 residues. CDR1 and CDR2 from the germline V gene are SGHTA and FQGNSA. The DNA for the CDR3 is TGTGCCAGCAGCTGGGGCAGGGACAATCAGCCCCAGCATTTT. Its protein is CASSWGRDNQPQHF. The full variable domain, in which reference TRBV7-2 and TRBJ1-5 provide the parts outside the CDR3, is GAGVSQSPSNKVTEKGKDVELRCDPISGHTALYWYRQSLGQGLEFLIYFQGNSAPDKSGLPSDRFSAERTGGSVSTLTIQRTQQEDSAVYLCASSWGRDNQPQHFGDGTRLSIL.

This clonotype has just one count. This sequence joins TRBV24-1 and TRBJ1-2; D remains ambiguous. The CDR3 is 12 residues long. The V end lost 3 bases, the J end lost 4 bases, and 5 bases lay between the germline ends. Germline V gene data show CDR1 as KGHDR and CDR2 as SFDVKD. The CDR3 spells CATSDARYGYTF. The CDR3 DNA reads as TGTGCCACCAGTGATGCCCGCTATGGCTACACCTTC.

Only a few counts were recorded for this clonotype. The chain combines TRBV12-3 or TRBV12-4 with TRBJ1-4, with a tentative D call TRBD1 (6 bases). The V and J ends lost 6 bases and 4 bases respectively, with 24 bases between them. There are 18 residues in the CDR3. The CDR3 nucleotides are TGTGCCAGCAGCCGGCGGGGGGGCGCACCCGATAATAATGAAAAACTGTTTTTT. The encoded protein is CASSRRGGAPDNNEKLFF.

Here the CDR3 reads CASSTIGEQFF. CDR3 in DNA: TGTGCCAGCAGCACAATAGGTGAGCAGTTCTTC. The V gene is TRBV7-8, the J gene TRBJ2-1; D uncertain. Germline CDR1 and CDR2: SGHVS and FQNEAQ. Trimming shortened V by 5 bases and J by 9 bases, and 8 bases separated the two germline ends. The CDR3 runs 11 residues.

This clonotype is termed medium-sized. The chain links TRBV12-3 or TRBV12-4 to TRBJ1-1; D is unclear. The CDR3 covers 13 residues. V was trimmed by 5 bases and J by 1 base, leaving 8 bases between them. This chain's CDR3 is CASSPRRNTEAFF. The CDR3, as DNA: TGTGCCAGCAGTCCCCGCCGGAACACTGAAGCTTTCTTT.

V and J are TRBV9 and TRBJ1-2; D call uncertain. V was cut by 0 bases and J by 3 bases, with 9 bases left in between. Germline V gene lookup returns CDR1 SGDLS and CDR2 YYNGEE. CDR3 length: 14 amino acids. The DNA of the CDR3 is TGTGCCAGCAGCGTAGGGCCGGAGGACTATGGCTACACCTTC. It encodes CASSVGPEDYGYTF.

This clonotype was recorded a few times. The chain recombines TRBV6-2 or TRBV6-3 with TRBJ1-5, with TRBD1 as a possible D gene (5 bases). The germline V gene has CDR1 MNHEY and CDR2 SVGEGT. CDR3 length: 14 residues. With 5 bases removed from V and 7 bases from J, the gap between germline ends came to 15 bases. The CDR3 reads CASSPGGAPQPQHF. Written as DNA, the CDR3 is TGTGCCAGCAGTCCTGGAGGGGCGCCGCAGCCCCAGCATTTT.

In DNA form, the CDR3 reads TGTGCCAGCAGCCTGGGAAGGATTGGTGTAAATTCACCCCTCCACTTT. It codes for CASSLGRIGVNSPLHF. The rearrangement uses TRBV11-3 and TRBJ1-6; D remains unclear. V was pared by 5 bases and J by 7 bases, with 18 bases between. CDR1 is SGHNT, CDR2 YENEEA, per germline. The CDR3 is made up of 16 amino acids.

A remark on this clonotype: A much larger clone is a single base away; this may be a read error. The chain combines TRBV10-3 with TRBJ1-2, with a tentative D call TRBD1 (5 bases). In germline, CDR1 is ENHRY, CDR2 SYGVKD. This CDR3 region has 14 residues. The V and J ends lost 3 bases and 3 bases respectively, with 11 bases between them. CDR3 sequence reads: CAISEGRGDYGYTF. CDR3 sequence (DNA): TGTGCCATCAGTGAAGGGAGGGGCGACTATGGCTACACCTTC.

This clonotype was seen more than once but under ten times. The V and J genes are TRBV20-1 and TRBJ2-5; the D is unclear. The CDR3 has 17 amino acids. Germline V CDR1 and CDR2: DFQATT, SNEGSKA (reference sequence). V lost 1 base and J 4 bases, leaving 22 bases between the germline ends. The CDR3: CSARGIFGDHSPETQYF. DNA for the CDR3: TGCAGTGCTAGAGGTATTTTCGGAGACCACAGCCCAGAGACCCAGTACTTC.

The CDR3 DNA sequence: TGTGCCAGCAGTGTCCGGGACAGGGGTCCCTACGAGCAGTACGTC. Translation: CASSVRDRGPYEQYV. V gene TRBV6-1 combines with J gene TRBJ2-7; the match to TRBD1 covers 10 bases. The V segment lost 4 bases and the J segment 2 bases; nucleotides outside the gene matches: 5. Per germline, CDR1 MNHNS and CDR2 SASEGT. The CDR3 loop spans 15 amino acids.

Remarks on this clonotype: Germline and junction disagree at one end, which may indicate a read error. The chain employs TRBV5-1 and TRBJ1-1; D is undetermined. This CDR3 comprises 13 residues. Germline values: CDR1 SGHRS, CDR2 YFSETQ. This chain's CDR3 is CASSLYRMADAFF. The CDR3 bases are TGCGCCAGCAGCTTGTATCGTATGGCTGACGCTTTCTTT.

The chain recombines TRBV20-1 with TRBJ1-5; TRBD1 might be the D (5 bases). Trimming removed 5 bases at V and 2 bases at J, with 13 bases between. The CDR3 extends over 14 amino acids. Per the germline V gene, CDR1 is DFQATT and CDR2 is SNEGSKA (reference sequence). The CDR3 here is CSAPRGNGNQPQHF. CDR3 bases: TGCAGTGCTCCTAGGGGCAATGGCAATCAGCCCCAGCATTTT.

This clonotype was seen a handful of times. This chain joins TRBV7-9 and TRBJ2-7, with TRBD2 matching over 7 bases. The CDR3 is 16 residues long. CDR1 and CDR2 from the germline V gene are SEHNR and FQNEAQ (reference sequence). V lost 2 bases to trimming and J lost 0 bases; unmatched junction nucleotides: 7. The CDR3 loop reads CASSLPIGGGSYEQYF. The CDR3 region has the DNA TGTGCCAGCAGCTTACCCATCGGCGGGGGCTCCTACGAGCAGTACTTC. The full variable domain, its missing parts supplied by reference TRBV7-9 and TRBJ2-7, is DTGVSQNPRHKITKRGQNVTFRCDPISEHNRLYWYRQTLGQGPEFLTYFQNEAQLEKSRLLSDRFSAERPKGSFSTLEIQRTEQGDSAMYLCASSLPIGGGSYEQYFGPGTRLTVT.

The CDR3 coding sequence is TGTGCCAGCAGCTTGTTGTTACGGGAGGGCCGAGCAGGGGAGCTGTTTTTT. This sequence encodes CASSLLLREGRAGELFF. V and J are TRBV5-6 and TRBJ2-2, with 8 bases that match TRBD2. With V trimmed by 1 base and J by 8 bases, 13 bases remained unmatched. CDR1 is SGHDT and CDR2 is YYEEEE in the germline V gene. CDR3 length equals 17 residues.

This clonotype came up a few times. V usage is TRBV27 and J usage is TRBJ2-5; D might be TRBD1 or TRBD2, each matching 5 bases. Germline lookup yields CDR1 MNHEY and CDR2 SMNVEV (reference sequence). V was shortened by 2 bases and J by 5 bases, with 15 bases between the two germline ends. The CDR3 has 15 residues. CDR3 protein: CASSLGVGGAETQYF. DNA of the CDR3: TGTGCCAGCAGTTTAGGGGTTGGGGGTGCGGAGACCCAGTACTTC.

The chain recombines TRBV7-9 with TRBJ1-4; D is uncertain. The CDR3 loop spans 14 amino acids. Trimming shortened V by 3 bases and J by 2 bases, and 7 bases separated the two germline ends. CDR1 SEHNR and CDR2 FQNEAQ come from the germline V gene (reference sequence). The chain's CDR3 is CASSFRDTNEKLFF. For the CDR3, the DNA is TGTGCCAGCAGCTTCCGCGATACTAATGAAAAACTGTTTTTT. The complete variable domain, with remaining parts taken from reference TRBV7-9 and TRBJ1-4, reads DTGVSQNPRHKITKRGQNVTFRCDPISEHNRLYWYRQTLGQGPEFLTYFQNEAQLEKSRLLSDRFSAERPKGSFSTLEIQRTEQGDSAMYLCASSFRDTNEKLFFGSGTQLSVL.

The chain has TRBV20-1 and TRBJ2-1, with D hard to call. Trimming left V 4 bases short and J 7 bases short, with 14 bases between. Germline CDR1 is DFQATT and CDR2 is SNEGSKA (reference sequence). This CDR3 region has 13 residues. CDR3 coding DNA: TGCAGTGCTAATCGCGATAATCCGAATGAGCAGTTCTTC. Translation gives CSANRDNPNEQFF.

The rearrangement joins TRBV20-1 to TRBJ2-7; D tentatively fits TRBD1 or TRBD2 (5 bases each). V lost 5 bases and J 0 bases, leaving 17 bases between the germline ends. This CDR3 has 15 residues. The germline gives CDR1 DFQATT, CDR2 SNEGSKA (reference sequence). The CDR3 DNA is TGCAGTGCTCACGACCGGGACCGCGCCTCCTACGAGCAGTACTTC. Its protein is CSAHDRDRASYEQYF.

CDR3 sequence (DNA): TGCGCCAGCAGCTTGGAAGGACAGGGGGCGCGTAGCGAGCAGTACTTC. Its translation: CASSLEGQGARSEQYF. V and J are TRBV5-1 and TRBJ2-7; 11 bases align to TRBD1. Germline V gene lookup returns CDR1 SGHRS and CDR2 YFSETQ. V trimming: 0 bases; J trimming: 6 bases; junction bases outside the gene matches: 8. The length of the CDR3 is 16 residues.

J is TRBJ2-7 and V is TRBV20-1; TRBD2 agrees at 7 bases. CDR1 and CDR2 from the germline V gene are DFQATT and SNEGSKA (reference sequence). The CDR3 is 12 amino acids. The CDR3 nucleotides are TGCAAACCGACTAGCCTCTCTTACGAGCAGTACGTC. The encoded protein is CKPTSLSYEQYV.

This clonotype has a handful of counts. The chain links TRBV12-5 to TRBJ2-1, with 10 bases matching TRBD2. The length of the CDR3 is 15 residues. CDR1 LGHNT and CDR2 FRNRAP come from the germline V gene. Trimming took 5 bases from V and 4 from J; bases not matched to a gene: 5. The chain's CDR3 is CASGIGLAVYNEQFF. In DNA, the CDR3 is TGTGCTAGTGGTATAGGACTAGCGGTATACAATGAGCAGTTCTTC.